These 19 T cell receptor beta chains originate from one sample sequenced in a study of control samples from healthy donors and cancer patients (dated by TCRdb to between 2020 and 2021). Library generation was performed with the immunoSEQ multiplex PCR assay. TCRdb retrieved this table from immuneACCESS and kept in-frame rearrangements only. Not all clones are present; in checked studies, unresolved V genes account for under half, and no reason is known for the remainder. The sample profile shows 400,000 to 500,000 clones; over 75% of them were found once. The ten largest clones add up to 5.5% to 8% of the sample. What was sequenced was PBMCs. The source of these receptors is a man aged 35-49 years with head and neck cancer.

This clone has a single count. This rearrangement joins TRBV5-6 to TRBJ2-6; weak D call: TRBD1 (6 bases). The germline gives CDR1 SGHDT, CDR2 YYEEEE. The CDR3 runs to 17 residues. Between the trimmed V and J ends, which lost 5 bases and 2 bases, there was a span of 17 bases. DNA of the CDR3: TGTGCCAGCAGTCACCTCCCTACAGGGACTGGGGCCAACGTCCTGACTTTC. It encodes CASSHLPTGTGANVLTF.

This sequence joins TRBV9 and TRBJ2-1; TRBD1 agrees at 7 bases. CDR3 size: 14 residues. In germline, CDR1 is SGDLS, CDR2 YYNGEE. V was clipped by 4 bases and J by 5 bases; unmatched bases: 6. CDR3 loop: CASSSTGTDNEQFF. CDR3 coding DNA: TGTGCCAGCAGCTCGACAGGGACCGACAATGAGCAGTTCTTC.

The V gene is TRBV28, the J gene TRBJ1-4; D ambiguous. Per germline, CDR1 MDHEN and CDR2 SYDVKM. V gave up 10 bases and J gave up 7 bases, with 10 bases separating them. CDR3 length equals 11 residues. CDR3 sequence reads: CATFWGEKLFF. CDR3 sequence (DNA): TGTGCCACCTTTTGGGGTGAAAAACTGTTTTTT.

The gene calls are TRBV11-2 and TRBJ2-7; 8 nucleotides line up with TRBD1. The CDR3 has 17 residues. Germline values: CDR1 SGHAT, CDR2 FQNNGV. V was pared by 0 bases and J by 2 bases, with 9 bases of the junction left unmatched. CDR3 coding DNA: TGTGCCAGCAGCTTAGATGGAGGGACAGGAGCTCCCTACGAGCAGTACTTC. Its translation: CASSLDGGTGAPYEQYF.

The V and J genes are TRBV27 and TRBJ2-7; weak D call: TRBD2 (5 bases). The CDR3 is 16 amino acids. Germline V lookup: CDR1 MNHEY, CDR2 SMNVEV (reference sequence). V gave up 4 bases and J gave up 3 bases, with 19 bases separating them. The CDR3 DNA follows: TGTGCCAGCAGTTCCCGATCTACTCGGGGTTTCTACGAGCAGTACTTC. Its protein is CASSSRSTRGFYEQYF.

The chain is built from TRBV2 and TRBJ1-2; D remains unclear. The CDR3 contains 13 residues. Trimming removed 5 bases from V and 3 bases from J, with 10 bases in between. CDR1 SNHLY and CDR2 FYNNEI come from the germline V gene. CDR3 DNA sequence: TGTGCCAGCAGTCAGGACGGATACTATGGCTACACCTTC. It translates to CASSQDGYYGYTF.

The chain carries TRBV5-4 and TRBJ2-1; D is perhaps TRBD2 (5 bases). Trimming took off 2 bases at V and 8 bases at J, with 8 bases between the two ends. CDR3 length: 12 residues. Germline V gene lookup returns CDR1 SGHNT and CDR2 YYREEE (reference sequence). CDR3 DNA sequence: TGTGCCAGCAGCTTCGGAGGAGATGAGCAGTTCTTC. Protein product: CASSFGGDEQFF. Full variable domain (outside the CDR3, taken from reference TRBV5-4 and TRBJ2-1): ETGVTQSPTHLIKTRGQQVTLRCSSQSGHNTVSWYQQALGQGPQFIFQYYREEENGRGNFPPRFSGLQFPNYSSELNVNALELDDSALYLCASSFGGDEQFFGPGTRLTVL.

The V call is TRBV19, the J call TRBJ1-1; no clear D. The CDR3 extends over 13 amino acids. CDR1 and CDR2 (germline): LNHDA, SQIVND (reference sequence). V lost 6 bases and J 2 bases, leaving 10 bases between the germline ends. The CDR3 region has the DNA TGTGCCAGTAGATTTTCGGCCAACACTGAAGCTTTCTTT. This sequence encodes CASRFSANTEAFF. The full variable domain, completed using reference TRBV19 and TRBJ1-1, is DGGITQSPKYLFRKEGQNVTLSCEQNLNHDAMYWYRQDPGQGLRLIYYSQIVNDFQKGDIAEGYSVSREKKESFPLTVTSAQKNPTAFYLCASRFSANTEAFFGQGTRLTVV.

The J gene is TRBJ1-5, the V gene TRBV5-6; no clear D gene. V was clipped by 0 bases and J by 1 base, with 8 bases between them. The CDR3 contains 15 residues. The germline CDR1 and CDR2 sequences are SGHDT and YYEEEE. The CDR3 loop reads CASSLDGLSNQPQHF. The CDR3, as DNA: TGTGCCAGCAGCTTGGATGGGTTGAGCAATCAGCCCCAGCATTTT.

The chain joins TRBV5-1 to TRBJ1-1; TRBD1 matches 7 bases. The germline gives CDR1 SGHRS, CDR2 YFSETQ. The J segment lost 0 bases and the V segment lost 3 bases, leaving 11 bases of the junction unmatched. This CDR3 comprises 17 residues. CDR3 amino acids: CASSYARAGGMNTEAFF. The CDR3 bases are TGCGCCAGCAGCTACGCGAGGGCAGGGGGAATGAACACTGAAGCTTTCTTT. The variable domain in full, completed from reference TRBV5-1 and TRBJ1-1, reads KAGVTQTPRYLIKTRGQQVTLSCSPISGHRSVSWYQQTPGQGLQFLFEYFSETQRNKGNFPGRFSGRQFSNSRSEMNVSTLELGDSALYLCASSYARAGGMNTEAFFGQGTRLTVV.

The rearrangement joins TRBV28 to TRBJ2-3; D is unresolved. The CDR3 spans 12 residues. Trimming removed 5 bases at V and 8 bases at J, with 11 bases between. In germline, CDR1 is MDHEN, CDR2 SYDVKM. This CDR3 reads CASSLRVLTQYF. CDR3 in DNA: TGTGCCAGCAGTCTTCGGGTTCTTACGCAGTATTTT.

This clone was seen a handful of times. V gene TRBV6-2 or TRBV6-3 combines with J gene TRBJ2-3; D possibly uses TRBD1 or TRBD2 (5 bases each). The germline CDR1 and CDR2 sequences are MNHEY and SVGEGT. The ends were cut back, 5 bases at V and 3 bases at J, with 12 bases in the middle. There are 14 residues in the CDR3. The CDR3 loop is CASSTSGATDTQYF. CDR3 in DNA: TGTGCCAGCAGTACTTCCGGGGCAACAGATACGCAGTATTTT.

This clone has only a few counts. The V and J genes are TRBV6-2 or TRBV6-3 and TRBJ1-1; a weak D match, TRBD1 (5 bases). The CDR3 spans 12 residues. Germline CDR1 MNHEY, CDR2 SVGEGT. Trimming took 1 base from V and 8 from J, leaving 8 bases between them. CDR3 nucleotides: TGTGCCAGCAGTTACTTCGACAGAGAAGCTTTCTTT. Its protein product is CASSYFDREAFF.

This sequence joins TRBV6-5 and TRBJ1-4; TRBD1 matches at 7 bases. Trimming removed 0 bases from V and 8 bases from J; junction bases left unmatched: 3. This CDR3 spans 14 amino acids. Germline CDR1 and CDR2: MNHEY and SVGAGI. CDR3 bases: TGTGCCAGCAGTTACTCGGGACAGACAGAAAAACTGTTTTTT. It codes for CASSYSGQTEKLFF.

The CDR3 nucleotides are TGCAGCGTCCCGGGACTAGCGGGAGGCTCGAACACCGGGGAGCTGTTTTTT. This gives the protein CSVPGLAGGSNTGELFF. The J gene is TRBJ2-2, the V gene TRBV29-1, with 15 positions matching TRBD2. After removal of 6 bases from V and 0 bases from J, the junction contained 5 bases not matched to a gene. The CDR3 has 17 amino acids. Germline CDR1 and CDR2: SQVTM and ANQGSEA.

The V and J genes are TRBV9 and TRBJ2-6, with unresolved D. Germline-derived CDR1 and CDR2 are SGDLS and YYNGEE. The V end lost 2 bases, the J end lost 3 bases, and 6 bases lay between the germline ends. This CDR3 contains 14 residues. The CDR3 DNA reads TGTGCCAGCAGCGTCGCCTTTGGGGCCAACGTCCTGACTTTC. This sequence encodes CASSVAFGANVLTF.

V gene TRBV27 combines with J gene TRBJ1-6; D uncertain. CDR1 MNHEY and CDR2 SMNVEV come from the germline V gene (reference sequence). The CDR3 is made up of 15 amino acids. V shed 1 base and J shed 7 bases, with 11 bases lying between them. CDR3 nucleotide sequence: TGTGCCAGCAGTTTATTCCTCGGACGAAATTCACCCCTCCACTTT. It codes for CASSLFLGRNSPLHF.

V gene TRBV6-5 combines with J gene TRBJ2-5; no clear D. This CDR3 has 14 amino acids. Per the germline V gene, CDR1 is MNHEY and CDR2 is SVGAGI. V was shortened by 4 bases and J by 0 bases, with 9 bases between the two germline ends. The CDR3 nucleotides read TGTGCCAGCAGTTTTCGACAAAACCAAGAGACCCAGTACTTC. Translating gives CASSFRQNQETQYF.

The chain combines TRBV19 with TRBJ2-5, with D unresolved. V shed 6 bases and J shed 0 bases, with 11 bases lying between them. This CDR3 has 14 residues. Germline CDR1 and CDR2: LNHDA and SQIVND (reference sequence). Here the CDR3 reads CASSPMDDQETQYF. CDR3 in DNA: TGTGCCAGTAGCCCTATGGACGACCAAGAGACCCAGTACTTC.